These 17 T cell receptor beta chains came from one sample sequenced in a study of CD8+CD57+ T cells in acquired aplastic anemia (dated by TCRdb to the late 2010s). The listed sequencing device is Illumina HiSeq 2000. TCR beta VDJ combination and CDR3 sequence profiling used genomic DNA as the template. The public reads were quality trimmed at Q25 with fastp and then assembled into clones with MiXCR by TCRdb, keeping productive beta chains. Each CDR3 protein gets just one entry, which takes the most common genes and DNA from the rows behind it. This sample has some 160,000 distinct CDR3 sequences in its table, and more than 45% of those were observed once. The top ten clonotypes cover 2.5% to 4% of the sample. The patients picked for sequencing were ones in whom flow cytometry had shown an expansion of CD8+CD57+ cells. Sequenced input: sorted CD4+, CD8+, or CD8+CD57+ T cells (not recorded which) from PBMCs. These receptors were obtained from a human donor with aplastic anemia.

The genes are TRBV12-3 or TRBV12-4 and TRBJ1-2; 8 bases map to TRBD1. The CDR3 runs to 15 residues. With 6 bases clipped from V and 1 base from J, the junction kept 7 bases outside the gene matches. The CDR3 DNA is TGTGCCAGCAGGGGACAGGCCGCTTTTAACTATGGCTACACCTTC. This encodes CASRGQAAFNYGYTF.

The V call is TRBV20-1, the J call TRBJ2-7; TRBD1 matches 9 bases. With V trimmed by 6 bases and J by 3 bases, 9 bases remained unmatched. Germline V gene lookup returns CDR1 DFQATT and CDR2 SNEGSKA (reference sequence). The CDR3 consists of 14 residues. The CDR3 protein is CSARTGAGVYEQYF. In DNA form, the CDR3 reads TGCAGTGCCCGGACAGGGGCAGGGGTCTACGAGCAGTACTTC.

This rearrangement joins TRBV9 to TRBJ1-6; D is perhaps TRBD1 (6 bases). CDR3 size: 14 residues. Looked up from germline, CDR1 is SGDLS and CDR2 is YYNGEE. The V and J ends lost 4 bases and 8 bases respectively, with 13 bases between them. In DNA, the CDR3 is TGTGCCAGCAGCTTAGAAAACAGGGATTCACCCCTCCACTTT. This gives the protein CASSLENRDSPLHF. The full variable domain, its missing parts supplied by reference TRBV9 and TRBJ1-6, is DSGVTQTPKHLITATGQRVTLRCSPRSGDLSVYWYQQSLDQGLQFLIQYYNGEERAKGNILERFSAQQFPDLHSELNLSSLELGDSALYFCASSLENRDSPLHFGNGTRLTVT.

This clonotype was seen only once. Relative to the germline gene, one junction end is altered; a read error may explain this. This chain connects TRBV7-7 to TRBJ2-7; TRBD1 might be the D (5 bases). Per germline, CDR1 SSHAT and CDR2 FNYEAQ (reference sequence). There are 14 residues in the CDR3. Here the CDR3 reads CASSLTDRPYEQYF. CDR3 nucleotides: TGTGCTAGCAGCTTAACCGACAGACCCTACGAGCAGTACTTC. Filled out from reference TRBV7-7 and TRBJ2-7, the complete variable domain reads GAGVSQSPRYKVTKRGQDVTLRCDPISSHATLYWYQQALGQGPEFLTYFNYEAQPDKSGLPSDRFSAERPEGSISTLTIQRTEQRDSAMYRCASSLTDRPYEQYFGPGTRLTVT.

At least ten counts were recorded for this clonotype. The rearrangement links TRBV7-8 to TRBJ2-1; D tentatively reads TRBD1 or TRBD2 (5 bases each). Trimming cost V 1 base and J 9 bases, with 16 bases left between them. The CDR3 loop spans 15 amino acids. Germline CDR1 SGHVS, CDR2 FQNEAQ. The DNA for the CDR3 is TGTGCCAGCAGCTTAGTGGCAGGGACCGCTTTTGAGCAGTTCTTC. Amino acids: CASSLVAGTAFEQFF.

This sequence joins TRBV2 and TRBJ2-3; D is unclear. V lost 2 bases, J lost 0 bases, and 3 bases lay in between. The CDR3 loop spans 13 amino acids. Germline CDR1 is SNHLY and CDR2 is FYNNEI. In DNA, the CDR3 is TGTGCCAGCAGTGAACCGAGCACAGATACGCAGTATTTT. It translates to CASSEPSTDTQYF.

This sequence joins TRBV24-1 and TRBJ1-5; possibly TRBD1 for D (6 bases). The germline V and J ends were trimmed by 5 bases and 2 bases, with 9 bases remaining between them. Germline CDR1 reads KGHDR; CDR2 reads SFDVKD. The CDR3 has 14 amino acids. The CDR3 DNA reads as TGTGCCACCAGTGCCAGGGGAGGCAATCAGCCCCAGCATTTT. This sequence encodes CATSARGGNQPQHF.

The chain uses TRBV25-1 and TRBJ2-7, with D perhaps assigned TRBD1 or TRBD2 (5 bases each). The CDR3 covers 15 residues. Germline values: CDR1 MGHDK, CDR2 SYGVNS. Trimming stripped 0 bases from V and 4 bases from J, with 13 bases between. CDR3 DNA sequence: TGTGCCAGCAGTGAATACCGGGACCGAGGGTACGAGCAGTACTTC. It yields the protein CASSEYRDRGYEQYF.

V and J are TRBV20-1 and TRBJ1-5; 7 bases line up with TRBD1. With V trimmed by 6 bases and J by 6 bases, 5 bases remained unmatched. This CDR3 is built from 12 residues. Germline CDR1 and CDR2: DFQATT and SNEGSKA (reference sequence). The CDR3 loop reads CSARQGGQPQHF. In DNA, the CDR3 is TGCAGTGCACGACAGGGTGGTCAGCCCCAGCATTTT.

In its sample, this clonotype was seen many times. The chain recombines TRBV3-1 with TRBJ1-6; D might be TRBD1 (5 bases). The CDR3 sequence is 13 residues long. The V end was cut by 4 bases, the J end by 11 bases, with 12 bases between. CDR1 and CDR2 from the germline V gene are LGHDT and YNNKEL (reference sequence). CDR3 nucleotide sequence: TGTGCCAGCAGCCCCCCGGGGCGGCCACCCCTCCACTTT. As protein: CASSPPGRPPLHF.

The J gene is TRBJ2-3, the V gene TRBV9; tentatively, D is TRBD2 (5 bases). Trimming stripped 9 bases from V and 4 bases from J, with 21 bases between. This CDR3 has 15 residues. Looked up from germline, CDR1 is SGDLS and CDR2 is YYNGEE. CDR3 in amino acids: CATNTGLENADTQYF. The CDR3 coding sequence is TGTGCCACCAACACTGGACTTGAGAACGCAGATACGCAGTATTTT.

Ten or more counts support this clonotype. The rearrangement links TRBV12-3 or TRBV12-4 to TRBJ1-4; no clear D. The CDR3 length is 13 residues. The germline V and J ends were trimmed by 2 bases and 8 bases, with 9 bases remaining between them. The CDR3 reads CASSLWDGEKLFF. The CDR3 coding sequence is TGTGCCAGCAGTTTATGGGATGGAGAAAAACTGTTTTTT.

The chain has TRBV14 and TRBJ1-6; D possibly corresponds to TRBD1 (6 bases). The length of the CDR3 is 14 residues. Trimming took off 2 bases at V and 10 bases at J, with 12 bases between the two ends. Germline V lookup: CDR1 SGHDN, CDR2 FVKESK. The CDR3 nucleotides read TGTGCCAGCAGCCAACCTTACAGGGAATCACCCCTCCACTTT. This translates into CASSQPYRESPLHF. Supplemented by reference TRBV14 and TRBJ1-6, the full variable domain reads EAGVTQFPSHSVIEKGQTVTLRCDPISGHDNLYWYRRVMGKEIKFLLHFVKESKQDESGMPNNRFLAERTGGTYSTLKVQPAELEDSGVYFCASSQPYRESPLHFGNGTRLTVT.

This chain joins TRBV10-3 and TRBJ1-2; D is ambiguous. Trimming cost V 3 bases and J 8 bases, with 13 bases left between them. In germline, CDR1 is ENHRY, CDR2 SYGVKD. The CDR3 runs to 13 residues. CDR3 sequence reads: CAISEPGRNGYTF. In DNA form, the CDR3 reads TGTGCCATCAGTGAACCGGGTAGGAACGGCTACACCTTC.

This clonotype was seen more than once but under ten times. The chain uses TRBV24-1 and TRBJ2-2; D not resolved. This CDR3 is built from 14 residues. The V and J ends lost 9 bases and 0 bases respectively, with 10 bases between them. Germline lookup yields CDR1 KGHDR and CDR2 SFDVKD. The CDR3 protein is CATAGPTNTGELFF. The CDR3 DNA follows: TGTGCCACCGCTGGACCCACGAACACCGGGGAGCTGTTTTTT.

Ten or more counts support this clonotype. The chain has TRBV6-1 and TRBJ2-7; weak D call: TRBD1 (6 bases). CDR1 and CDR2 (germline): MNHNS, SASEGT. V dropped 3 bases and J dropped 1 base, with 10 bases sitting between them. The CDR3 length is 14 residues. CDR3 sequence (DNA): TGTGCCAGCAGTGACCCGGACAGATCCTACGAGCAGTACGTC. Protein sequence: CASSDPDRSYEQYV.

This clonotype was counted ten times or more. V gene TRBV19 combines with J gene TRBJ2-2; the D is unclear. V lost 1 base to trimming and J lost 1 base, with 4 bases between them. Germline CDR1 is LNHDA and CDR2 is SQIVND (reference sequence). This CDR3 region has 14 residues. In nucleotides, the CDR3 is TGTGCCAGTAGTATAGCTGAGAACACCGGGGAGCTGTTTTTT. It translates to CASSIAENTGELFF.